Presented here are 27 T cell receptor beta chains from one specimen sequenced in a study of blood T cell repertoires in COVID-19. Assay: immunoSEQ multiplex PCR; the TCRdb copy retains only in-frame clones and omits some. The sample comprises about 16,000 clones, 80% to 90% of which are singletons, and 10% rests with the top ten. Sequenced: peripheral blood. The receptors derive from a man older than 75 with acute or convalescent COVID-19.

This CDR3 is CASSETPGTGYQNTEAFF. Here the CDR3 DNA reads TGTGCCAGCAGTGAAACCCCCGGGACAGGTTATCAGAACACTGAAGCTTTCTTT. This chain joins TRBV25-1 and TRBJ1-1; the match to TRBD1 covers 8 bases. Germline V CDR1 and CDR2: MGHDK, SYGVNS. This CDR3 spans 18 amino acids. Trimming at V came to 2 bases and at J to 1 base, leaving 12 bases not matched to a gene.

V usage is TRBV21-1 and J usage is TRBJ1-2. TRBV21-1 is a known pseudogene. This CDR3 region has 13 residues. The CDR3 protein is CASSLHGGYGYTF. In nucleotides, the CDR3 is TGTGCCAGCAGCTTGCACGGGGGCTATGGCTACACCTTC.

The chain combines TRBV10-1 with TRBJ2-3; D may be TRBD1 (6 bases). Trimming took off 8 bases at V and 2 bases at J, with 17 bases between the two ends. Germline V gene sequence: CDR1 WNHNN, CDR2 SYGVQD (reference sequence). The CDR3 spans 15 residues. CDR3 protein: CASATGHSSTDTQYF. Written as DNA, the CDR3 is TGCGCCAGCGCCACGGGACACTCGTCCACAGATACGCAGTATTTT.

The genes are TRBV5-5 and TRBJ1-5, with D perhaps TRBD1 (6 bases). Germline CDR1 is SGHKS and CDR2 is YYEKEE (reference sequence). V shed 2 bases and J shed 4 bases, with 7 bases lying between them. This CDR3 is built from 13 residues. CDR3 DNA sequence: TGTGCCAGCAGCTTCCAGGGGAATCAGCCCCAGCATTTT. Translated, it gives CASSFQGNQPQHF.

This chain uses TRBV5-1 with TRBJ2-2; 9 bases line up with TRBD1. The V and J ends lost 4 bases and 9 bases, in that order; junction bases with no gene match: 4. The CDR3 is 13 amino acids. Looked up from germline, CDR1 is SGHRS and CDR2 is YFSETQ. The CDR3 protein is CASSRTGDRELFF. CDR3 nucleotides: TGCGCCAGCAGCCGGACAGGGGACCGGGAGCTGTTTTTT.

This clone was observed a single time. This chain links TRBV10-1 with TRBJ2-1; D may be TRBD1 (7 bases). The CDR3 has 15 residues. Germline V CDR1 and CDR2: WNHNN, SYGVQD (reference sequence). Trimming removed 2 bases from V and 7 bases from J, with 15 bases in between. CDR3 DNA: TGCGCCAGCAGTGAGAGGAGGGGGCGAGGGAATGAGCAGTTCTTC. It is translated as CASSERRGRGNEQFF.

This rearrangement joins TRBV7-9 to TRBJ2-7; 8 bases fit TRBD2. V lost 7 bases, J lost 6 bases, and 8 bases stayed unmatched. The CDR3 runs to 13 residues. Germline assignment: CDR1 SEHNR and CDR2 FQNEAQ (reference sequence). The CDR3 loop is CASIRAGEGEQYF. The CDR3 region has the DNA TGTGCCAGCATTCGAGCGGGAGAAGGCGAGCAGTACTTC.

This rearrangement joins TRBV3-1 (or the pseudogene TRBV3-2) to TRBJ2-2, with D perhaps matching TRBD2 (5 bases). CDR3 length equals 15 residues. Germline-derived CDR1 and CDR2 are LGHDT and YNNKEL (reference sequence). With 0 bases removed from V and 8 bases from J, the gap between germline ends came to 13 bases. The CDR3 DNA sequence: TGTGCCAGCAGCCAAGATCCGCGGGTAGGAGGGGAGCTGTTTTTT. Translated: CASSQDPRVGGELFF.

The J gene is TRBJ2-1, the V gene TRBV3-1 (or the pseudogene TRBV3-2); 9 nucleotides line up with TRBD2. Per germline, CDR1 LGHDT and CDR2 YNNKEL (reference sequence). J was trimmed by 1 base and V by 4 bases; bases with no gene match: 5. CDR3 length: 16 amino acids. The CDR3 DNA follows: TGTGCCAGCAGCCCACGGACTAGCGCTTCCTACAATGAGCAGTTCTTC. This encodes CASSPRTSASYNEQFF.

The chain links TRBV7-2 to TRBJ2-7; 14 bases agree with TRBD2. The CDR3 consists of 18 residues. In germline, CDR1 is SGHTA, CDR2 FQGNSA. J lost 1 base, V lost 1 base, and 6 bases had no gene match. CDR3 DNA sequence: TGTGCCAGCAGCTTAGTAGGACTAGCGGGGGGTGGATCCTACGAGCAGTACTTC. Its protein is CASSLVGLAGGGSYEQYF.

The chain couples TRBV5-1 to TRBJ2-7, with 10 bases matching TRBD1. V trimming: 4 bases; J trimming: 2 bases; junction bases outside the gene matches: 6. The CDR3 spans 15 residues. Germline V CDR1 and CDR2: SGHRS, YFSETQ. The CDR3 here is CASSPGGTGAYEQYF. The CDR3 nucleotides read TGCGCCAGCAGCCCTGGCGGGACAGGGGCCTACGAGCAGTACTTC.

Here the CDR3 reads CASGFGLTDTQYF. DNA for the CDR3: TGTGCTAGTGGTTTCGGACTCACAGATACGCAGTATTTT. J is TRBJ2-3 and V is TRBV12-5; weak D call: TRBD2 (5 bases). Germline assignment: CDR1 LGHNT and CDR2 FRNRAP. The V and J ends lost 3 bases and 2 bases respectively, with 6 bases between them. The CDR3 sequence is 13 residues long.

V and J are TRBV24-1 and TRBJ1-3; possible D gene TRBD1, 5 bases. This CDR3 has 14 amino acids. V lost 4 bases, J lost 0 bases, and 6 bases lay in between. Germline V CDR1 and CDR2: KGHDR, SFDVKD. The CDR3 here is CATSDTGSGNTIYF. The CDR3 DNA is TGTGCCACCAGTGACACAGGCTCTGGAAACACCATATATTTT.

The chain employs TRBV2 and TRBJ1-1; D ambiguous. V lost 4 bases and J lost 4, with 10 bases in between. Germline-derived CDR1 and CDR2 are SNHLY and FYNNEI. The CDR3 sequence is 13 residues long. The CDR3 region has the DNA TGTGCCAGCAGTGGATCATCTAGCACTGAAGCTTTCTTT. Translated, it gives CASSGSSSTEAFF. The complete variable domain, with remaining parts taken from reference TRBV2 and TRBJ1-1, reads EPEVTQTPSHQVTQMGQEVILRCVPISNHLYFYWYRQILGQKVEFLVSFYNNEISEKSEIFDDQFSVERPDGSNFTLKIRSTKLEDSAMYFCASSGSSSTEAFFGQGTRLTVV.

The chain carries TRBV7-6 and TRBJ2-2; D remains unclear. The CDR3 totals 14 residues. Germline CDR1 reads SGHVS; CDR2 reads FNYEAQ. Between the trimmed V and J ends, which lost 1 base and 4 bases, there was a span of 7 bases. The DNA for the CDR3 is TGTGCCAGCAGCTTAGGGCACCTCACCGGGGAGCTGTTTTTT. This translates into CASSLGHLTGELFF.

This rearrangement joins TRBV15 to TRBJ1-2; TRBD1 is a possible D gene (6 bases). CDR3 size: 13 residues. The V end lost 2 bases, the J end lost 4 bases, and 8 bases lay between the germline ends. Germline-derived CDR1 and CDR2 are LNHNV and YYDKDF (reference sequence). CDR3 in amino acids: CATSRQGLYGYTF. In DNA form, the CDR3 reads TGTGCCACCAGCAGACAGGGGCTCTATGGCTACACCTTC.

The chain links TRBV6-5 to TRBJ2-5, with D possibly matching TRBD1 (6 bases). V gave up 4 bases and J gave up 4 bases, with 19 bases separating them. The CDR3 contains 16 residues. From germline, CDR1 is MNHEY and CDR2 SVGAGI. The CDR3 DNA follows: TGTGCCAGCAGTTTACCCCCTGGCAGGGGCCCAGAGACCCAGTACTTC. Its protein product is CASSLPPGRGPETQYF.

V and J are TRBV6-1 and TRBJ2-1, with TRBD2 as a possible D gene (5 bases). The CDR3 is 13 amino acids. The V and J ends lost 1 base and 10 bases respectively, with 11 bases between them. The V gene's germline CDR1 is MNHNS and CDR2 SASEGT. CDR3 sequence: CASSEEPRREQFF. CDR3 nucleotide sequence: TGTGCCAGCAGTGAAGAGCCCAGGAGGGAGCAGTTCTTC.

The chain joins TRBV30 to TRBJ1-6; D may be TRBD1 (5 bases). The germline CDR1 and CDR2 sequences are GTSNPN and SVGIG (reference sequence). V gave up 3 bases and J gave up 0 bases, with 9 bases separating them. The CDR3 loop spans 15 amino acids. The CDR3 coding sequence is TGTGCCTGGAGAGCGCAGGGCTCCTATAATTCACCCCTCCACTTT. Protein sequence: CAWRAQGSYNSPLHF.

The V and J genes are TRBV5-1 and TRBJ2-1, with 9 bases aligning to TRBD2. Trimming removed 0 bases from V and 0 bases from J; junction bases left unmatched: 19. The CDR3 has 22 residues. In germline, CDR1 is SGHRS, CDR2 YFSETQ. The CDR3 sequence: CASSLGPSSGSPELSSYNEQFF. The CDR3 coding sequence is TGCGCCAGCAGCTTGGGGCCGAGTAGCGGGAGTCCAGAACTTAGCTCCTACAATGAGCAGTTCTTC. Variable domain in full (rest from reference TRBV5-1 and TRBJ2-1): KAGVTQTPRYLIKTRGQQVTLSCSPISGHRSVSWYQQTPGQGLQFLFEYFSETQRNKGNFPGRFSGRQFSNSRSEMNVSTLELGDSALYLCASSLGPSSGSPELSSYNEQFFGPGTRLTVL.

V and J are TRBV2 and TRBJ2-1, with 10 bases fitting TRBD2. Germline CDR1 reads SNHLY; CDR2 reads FYNNEI. Trimming removed 6 bases from V and 3 bases from J; junction bases left unmatched: 2. The CDR3 is made up of 14 amino acids. CDR3 residues: CASSRLAGYNEQFF. Here the CDR3 DNA reads TGTGCCAGCAGCCGACTAGCGGGCTACAATGAGCAGTTCTTC. Looking up the rest from reference TRBV2 and TRBJ2-1 gives the full variable domain: EPEVTQTPSHQVTQMGQEVILRCVPISNHLYFYWYRQILGQKVEFLVSFYNNEISEKSEIFDDQFSVERPDGSNFTLKIRSTKLEDSAMYFCASSRLAGYNEQFFGPGTRLTVL.

V gene TRBV7-8 combines with J gene TRBJ2-5, with TRBD2 as a possible D gene (5 bases). The CDR3 runs to 13 residues. Trimming shortened V by 5 bases and J by 5 bases, and 12 bases separated the two germline ends. Germline V gives CDR1 SGHVS, CDR2 FQNEAQ. CDR3 DNA sequence: TGTGCCAGCAGCCTATCTACTAGGGAGACCCAGTACTTC. Protein sequence: CASSLSTRETQYF.

V usage is TRBV4-1 and J usage is TRBJ1-6; 10 nucleotides agree with TRBD1. Germline CDR1 and CDR2: MGHRA and YSYEKL. This CDR3 is 19 amino acids long. Trimming at V came to 3 bases and at J to 0 bases, leaving 8 bases not matched to a gene. The CDR3, as DNA: TGCGCCAGCAGCCAGGAACCGGGACAGGGGCTCTCCTATAATTCACCCCTCCACTTT. This encodes CASSQEPGQGLSYNSPLHF.

This chain uses TRBV3-1 (or the pseudogene TRBV3-2) with TRBJ2-2; 10 nucleotides line up with TRBD2. The CDR3 is made up of 16 amino acids. Germline CDR1 is LGHDT and CDR2 is YNNKEL (reference sequence). V lost 2 bases to trimming and J lost 0 bases; unmatched junction nucleotides: 0. In DNA, the CDR3 is TGTGCCAGCAGCCAAAGCGGGGGGGCGAACACCGGGGAGCTGTTTTTT. Its protein product is CASSQSGGANTGELFF.

This clone was counted a single time. The chain carries TRBV7-2 and TRBJ2-5; 10 bases align to TRBD2. The V segment lost 2 bases and the J segment 5 bases; nucleotides outside the gene matches: 8. The CDR3 extends over 16 amino acids. Per the germline V gene, CDR1 is SGHTA and CDR2 is FQGNSA. The CDR3 DNA is TGTGCCAGCAGCTTAAAGGCTAGCGGGGGATGGGAGACCCAGTACTTC. Residues: CASSLKASGGWETQYF.

This chain uses TRBV6-5 with TRBJ2-3; 11 bases fit TRBD2. Losses at the gene ends were 6 bases for V and 4 bases for J; bases not matched to a gene: 6. Germline-derived CDR1 and CDR2 are MNHEY and SVGAGI. This CDR3 spans 15 amino acids. CDR3 in DNA: TGTGCCAGCAGGGATAGCGGGGGGGCCGCAGATACGCAGTATTTT. Encoded protein: CASRDSGGAADTQYF.

This sequence joins TRBV5-1 and TRBJ2-2, with D tentatively TRBD1 (6 bases). The germline gives CDR1 SGHRS, CDR2 YFSETQ. This CDR3 is 16 amino acids long. Trimming left V 0 bases short and J 6 bases short, with 15 bases between. CDR3 amino acids: CASSLAPQGNAGELFF. Here the CDR3 DNA reads TGCGCCAGCAGCTTGGCTCCCCAGGGGAATGCCGGGGAGCTGTTTTTT.